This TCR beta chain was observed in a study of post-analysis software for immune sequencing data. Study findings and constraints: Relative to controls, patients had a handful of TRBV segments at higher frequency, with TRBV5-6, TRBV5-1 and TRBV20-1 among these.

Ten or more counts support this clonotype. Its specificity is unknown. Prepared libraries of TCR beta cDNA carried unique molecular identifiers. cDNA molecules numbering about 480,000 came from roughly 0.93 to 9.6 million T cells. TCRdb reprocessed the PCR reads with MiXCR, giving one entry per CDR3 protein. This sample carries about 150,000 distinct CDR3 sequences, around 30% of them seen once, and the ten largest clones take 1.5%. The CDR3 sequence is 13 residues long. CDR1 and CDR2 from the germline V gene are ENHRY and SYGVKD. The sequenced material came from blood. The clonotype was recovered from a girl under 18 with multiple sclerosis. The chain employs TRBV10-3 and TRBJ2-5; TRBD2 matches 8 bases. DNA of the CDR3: TGTGCGGGGCGCACTAGCGGAGAAGAGACCCAGTACTTC. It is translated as CAGRTSGEETQYF.